Reported below is one TCR beta chain. Its antigen remains unknown. This entry belongs to a study of vaccination effects on CD4 cells after COVID-19. General study findings and limits: In healthy vaccinees, only 1 of 255 vaccine-induced clones cross-reacted with common cold coronaviruses. The study found marked clonal contraction of infection- and vaccine-induced clones late after vaccination.

This CDR3 has 12 residues. CDR1 and CDR2 from the germline V gene are LNHDA and SQIVND (reference sequence). With 3 bases removed from V and 7 bases from J, the gap between germline ends came to 7 bases. Before sequencing, viral peptide pools were used by the ViraFEST assay to expand antigen-specific CD4+ T cells. A 10-day culture period preceded the isolation of CD4+ T cells. Vaccinees lacked prior SARS-CoV-2 infection and tested negative for nucleocapsid antibodies. Each well held approximately 1.8 million PBMC cultured with 8.5 to 10 ug/ml peptides and about 9.7 IU/ml IL-2. At days 3 and 7, half of the medium was exchanged for IL-2 medium. Repertoires were generated with immunoSEQ multiplex PCR, while TCRdb's copy carries only in-frame clones and drops some. Here the sample spans fewer than 70,000 clones, about 80% being singletons.

This TCR was recovered from a human donor who received a COVID-19 vaccine. This chain links TRBV19 with TRBJ2-1; D gene ambiguous. The starting material was CD4+ T cells from PBMCs cultured with SARS-CoV-2 spike peptides, obtained before COVID-19 vaccination. The CDR3 coding sequence is TGTGCCAGTAGTATCGCCTGGAATGAGCAGTTCTTC. Residues: CASSIAWNEQFF.